These 24 T cell receptor beta chains were all obtained from the same sample, sequenced in a study of T-cell reconstitution after alpha-beta-depleted transplantation in children. TCRbeta library construction was performed incorporating unique molecular identifiers. One entry per CDR3 protein results from TCRdb running MiXCR on the PCR reads. The sample has 700,000 to 950,000 distinct CDR3 sequences, roughly 16% seen once. Sequenced material: PBMCs, mostly from graft donor cells, taken 360 days after TCRalphabeta/CD19-depleted stem cell transplant. The receptor source for this set is a male patient younger than 18 who had a stem cell transplant for acute lymphoblastic leukemia, so the T cells may come from the graft donor.

The V and J genes are TRBV12-3 or TRBV12-4 and TRBJ2-3, with D unresolved. The CDR3 is 15 residues long. The V and J ends lost 8 bases and 2 bases respectively, with 17 bases between them. The DNA of the CDR3 is TGTGCCAGCTCAACCGGGCCCCCAGACACAGATACGCAGTATTTT. This codes for CASSTGPPDTDTQYF.

The CDR3: CSVGGGTEARELFF. The CDR3 DNA reads as TGCAGCGTCGGGGGCGGGACAGAGGCGCGGGAGCTGTTTTTT. The chain combines TRBV29-1 with TRBJ2-2; tentative D call: TRBD1 (7 bases). The CDR3 consists of 14 residues. Germline CDR1 reads SQVTM; CDR2 reads ANQGSEA. Deletions cut 6 bases from V and 9 bases from J, with 20 bases between.

This clonotype was detected many times. V usage is TRBV12-3 or TRBV12-4 and J usage is TRBJ2-7; 7 nucleotides match TRBD1. After removal of 5 bases from V and 0 bases from J, the junction contained 4 bases not matched to a gene. The CDR3 loop spans 14 amino acids. The CDR3 DNA reads TGTGCCAGCAGTGACCGGGACAGCTCCTACGAGCAGTACTTC. Translation: CASSDRDSSYEQYF.

V is TRBV29-1 and J is TRBJ2-7; 7 bases agree with TRBD1. CDR3 size: 13 residues. Per germline, CDR1 SQVTM and CDR2 ANQGSEA. Unmatched junction bases numbered 5, after V lost 6 bases and J lost 0 bases. CDR3 bases: TGCAGCGTGGGGACAGTCGACTCCTACGAGCAGTACTTC. Translating gives CSVGTVDSYEQYF.

The chain combines TRBV6-2 or TRBV6-3 with TRBJ2-1, with 7 bases identical to TRBD2. Trimming took 2 bases from V and 10 from J; bases not matched to a gene: 8. The germline V gene has CDR1 MNHEY and CDR2 SVGEGT. The CDR3 extends over 14 amino acids. CDR3 amino acids: CASSYVREVREQFF. The CDR3 nucleotides are TGTGCCAGCAGTTACGTACGGGAGGTAAGGGAGCAGTTCTTC.

This clonotype was seen a handful of times. The chain carries TRBV12-3 or TRBV12-4 and TRBJ2-3; D remains ambiguous. V dropped 6 bases and J dropped 5 bases, with 18 bases sitting between them. The CDR3 length is 15 residues. The CDR3 spells CASSRADLPKDTQYF. CDR3 sequence (DNA): TGTGCCAGCAGCCGCGCGGACCTGCCCAAAGATACGCAGTATTTT.

This chain links TRBV12-3 or TRBV12-4 with TRBJ2-3, with 12 nucleotides matching TRBD2. There are 20 residues in the CDR3. After removal of 5 bases from V and 1 base from J, the junction contained 16 bases not matched to a gene. The CDR3 DNA reads TGTGCCAGCAGTGTCCCTGCTAGCGGGAGGGCCAGAAGGGGCACAGATACGCAGTATTTT. Encoded protein: CASSVPASGRARRGTDTQYF.

In its sample, this clonotype was seen many times. The chain recombines TRBV25-1 with TRBJ2-6; 8 bases align to TRBD1. This CDR3 spans 18 amino acids. From germline, CDR1 is MGHDK and CDR2 SYGVNS. J gave up 4 bases and V 5 bases, and 13 bases lay outside the gene matches. CDR3 sequence (DNA): TGTGCCAGCAGTCCCCGCGGTCAGGGGGCGGGAGGGGCCAACGTCCTGACTTTC. It is translated as CASSPRGQGAGGANVLTF.

This chain links TRBV10-3 with TRBJ1-3; D remains ambiguous. The V end lost 6 bases, the J end lost 0 bases, and 12 bases lay between the germline ends. The CDR3 is 15 residues long. CDR1 is ENHRY, CDR2 SYGVKD, per germline. The CDR3 sequence is CAISADAFSGNTIYF. The CDR3 DNA follows: TGTGCCATCAGCGCGGACGCCTTCTCTGGAAACACCATATATTTT.

The chain carries TRBV5-1 and TRBJ2-3; the match to TRBD2 covers 11 bases. CDR1 is SGHRS, CDR2 YFSETQ, per germline. This CDR3 is 18 amino acids long. J was trimmed by 0 bases and V by 5 bases; bases with no gene match: 11. CDR3 amino acids: CASRRPTSGSPSTDTQYF. The CDR3 nucleotides read TGCGCCAGCAGACGCCCTACTAGCGGGAGTCCGAGCACAGATACGCAGTATTTT.

There are a few counts of this clonotype. V gene TRBV5-1 combines with J gene TRBJ2-1; tentative D call: TRBD1 (7 bases). The length of the CDR3 is 13 residues. Trimming took 0 bases from V and 15 from J, leaving 16 bases between them. Germline V gives CDR1 SGHRS, CDR2 YFSETQ. In DNA, the CDR3 is TGCGCCAGCAGCTTGGTGGCGGGACAGCGTCCGTTCTTC. This gives the protein CASSLVAGQRPFF.

V is TRBV5-1 and J is TRBJ2-2; 9 bases align to TRBD2. Germline V gene lookup returns CDR1 SGHRS and CDR2 YFSETQ. This CDR3 is built from 18 residues. After removal of 2 bases from V and 0 bases from J, the junction contained 8 bases not matched to a gene. The chain's CDR3 is CASSFLLAGLSNTGELFF. The CDR3 DNA follows: TGCGCCAGCAGCTTTCTGCTAGCGGGACTTTCGAACACCGGGGAGCTGTTTTTT.

This clonotype was counted only a few times. The V call is TRBV4-1, the J call TRBJ2-1, with 10 bases identical to TRBD2. CDR1 and CDR2 from the germline V gene are MGHRA and YSYEKL. Trimming took 0 bases from V and 3 from J; bases not matched to a gene: 8. The CDR3 is made up of 18 amino acids. This CDR3 is CASSQDASGGSLYNEQFF. The CDR3 DNA sequence: TGCGCCAGCAGCCAAGATGCTAGCGGGGGAAGCCTCTACAATGAGCAGTTCTTC.

There are a few counts of this clonotype. The chain joins TRBV20-1 to TRBJ1-2, with D unresolved. Between the trimmed V and J ends, which lost 5 bases and 0 bases, there was a span of 13 bases. CDR1 is DFQATT, CDR2 SNEGSKA, per germline (reference sequence). The CDR3 is 14 amino acids. CDR3 residues: CSAYGRLANYGYTF. CDR3 in DNA: TGCAGTGCTTACGGAAGGTTAGCTAACTATGGCTACACCTTC.

V gene TRBV10-2 combines with J gene TRBJ2-2, with D perhaps matching TRBD2 (6 bases). The CDR3 is 16 residues long. The germline V and J ends were trimmed by 6 bases and 1 base, with 15 bases remaining between them. CDR1 and CDR2 (germline): WSHSY, SAAADI. DNA for the CDR3: TGCGCCAGCAGACCTAGCGTCGGCGGGAACACCGGGGAGCTGTTTTTT. Protein product: CASRPSVGGNTGELFF.

This clonotype was observed a few times. The genes are TRBV7-9 and TRBJ2-7, with 13 bases lining up with TRBD2. V gave up 8 bases and J gave up 5 bases; unmatched junction bases: 6. Germline-derived CDR1 and CDR2 are SEHNR and FQNEAQ (reference sequence). This CDR3 is 14 amino acids long. The CDR3: CASLGLAGANEQYF. DNA for the CDR3: TGTGCCAGCCTCGGACTAGCGGGAGCCAACGAGCAGTACTTC.

There are a few counts of this clonotype. This chain's CDR3 is CATSRQGNNEKLFF. The CDR3 nucleotides are TGTGCCACCAGCAGACAGGGGAATAATGAAAAACTGTTTTTT. The V gene is TRBV15, the J gene TRBJ1-4; D may be TRBD1 (6 bases). The germline CDR1 and CDR2 sequences are LNHNV and YYDKDF (reference sequence). Trimming took off 2 bases at V and 4 bases at J, with 8 bases between the two ends. This CDR3 has 14 amino acids.

The chain combines TRBV10-3 with TRBJ2-1; possibly TRBD2 for D (6 bases). V was pared by 9 bases and J by 7 bases, with 22 bases between. Germline lookup yields CDR1 ENHRY and CDR2 SYGVKD. This CDR3 contains 15 residues. CDR3 residues: CAITLRGNARNEQFF. The CDR3 nucleotides read TGTGCCATTACCCTACGGGGGAATGCGAGGAATGAGCAGTTCTTC.

This clonotype was detected only a few times. This rearrangement joins TRBV9 to TRBJ2-7; tentatively, D is TRBD2 (6 bases). Per the germline V gene, CDR1 is SGDLS and CDR2 is YYNGEE. V was pared by 3 bases and J by 3 bases, with 19 bases between. CDR3 length: 16 residues. The chain's CDR3 is CASSASSGGVGYEQYF. CDR3 bases: TGTGCCAGCAGCGCCAGCTCCGGGGGTGTGGGCTACGAGCAGTACTTC.

This clonotype was counted only a few times. The gene calls are TRBV7-9 and TRBJ2-7; 9 bases align to TRBD2. V shed 2 bases and J 9 bases; nucleotides not matched to a gene: 11. The CDR3 covers 15 residues. The germline V gene has CDR1 SEHNR and CDR2 FQNEAQ (reference sequence). CDR3 loop: CASSLPSGTPGGQYF. CDR3 coding DNA: TGTGCCAGCAGCTTACCTAGCGGGACACCTGGGGGGCAGTACTTC. The full variable domain, its missing parts supplied by reference TRBV7-9 and TRBJ2-7, is DTGVSQNPRHKITKRGQNVTFRCDPISEHNRLYWYRQTLGQGPEFLTYFQNEAQLEKSRLLSDRFSAERPKGSFSTLEIQRTEQGDSAMYLCASSLPSGTPGGQYFGPGTRLTVT.

In this sample, this clonotype turned up a few times. This sequence joins TRBV20-1 and TRBJ2-3, with a weak D call TRBD1 (6 bases). The CDR3 length is 15 residues. Trimming pared 0 bases from V and 0 bases from J, leaving 10 bases between. From germline, CDR1 is DFQATT and CDR2 SNEGSKA (reference sequence). As DNA, the CDR3 is TGCAGTGCTAGAGATTTTGGGGGCAGCACAGATACGCAGTATTTT. This codes for CSARDFGGSTDTQYF.

The sample holds a few counts of this clonotype. The chain employs TRBV24-1 and TRBJ2-7; TRBD1 matches 9 bases. CDR3 length: 13 residues. Unmatched junction bases numbered 1, after V lost 7 bases and J lost 1 base. The germline CDR1 and CDR2 sequences are KGHDR and SFDVKD. The CDR3 loop is CATRGQGSYEQYF. The CDR3 region has the DNA TGTGCCACCAGGGGACAGGGTTCCTACGAGCAGTACTTC.

The CDR3: CASSIGPLLHATQYF. The CDR3 DNA sequence: TGTGCCAGCAGCATAGGTCCCCTCCTTCATGCGACCCAGTACTTC. This chain uses TRBV5-6 with TRBJ2-5; no reliable D call. CDR1 is SGHDT, CDR2 YYEEEE, per germline. CDR3 length: 15 amino acids. V gave up 4 bases and J gave up 7 bases, with 20 bases separating them. The full variable domain, its missing parts supplied by reference TRBV5-6 and TRBJ2-5, is DAGVTQSPTHLIKTRGQQVTLRCSPKSGHDTVSWYQQALGQGPQFIFQYYEEEERQRGNFPDRFSGHQFPNYSSELNVNALLLGDSALYLCASSIGPLLHATQYFGPGTRLLVL.

This clonotype was seen at least ten times. The V and J genes are TRBV25-1 and TRBJ2-1, with a tentative D call TRBD1 (6 bases). The V and J ends lost 4 bases and 8 bases respectively, with 12 bases between them. The germline V gene encodes CDR1 MGHDK and CDR2 SYGVNS. CDR3 length equals 13 residues. CDR3 sequence: CASSGGPLDEQFF. In nucleotides, the CDR3 is TGTGCCAGCAGTGGGGGGCCGCTGGATGAGCAGTTCTTC. Using reference TRBV25-1 and TRBJ2-1 for the parts outside the CDR3, the full variable domain is EADIYQTPRYLVIGTGKKITLECSQTMGHDKMYWYQQDPGMELHLIHYSYGVNSTEKGDLSSESTVSRIRTEHFPLTLESARPSHTSQYLCASSGGPLDEQFFGPGTRLTVL.